This TCR beta chain was sequenced in a study of TIL therapy for anti-PD-1-resistant metastatic lung cancer. The libraries were made with immunoSEQ v3. Profiling relied on immunoSEQ multiplex PCR, and the TCRdb table lists in-frame clones only, not all of them. The sample has more than 50,000 clones; roughly 87% are singletons. The ends lost 4 bases at V and 7 bases at J; junction bases unmatched: 3. The length of the CDR3 is 14 residues. Looked up from germline, CDR1 is SGHTA and CDR2 is FQGTGA. Regarding time point: pre-treatment sample, taken before nivolumab and TIL therapy. This clonotype originated in a person aged 25 to 80 with non-small cell lung cancer. The V gene is TRBV7-3, the J gene TRBJ1-6; 8 bases match TRBD1. Sequenced material: blood, taken at baseline. CDR3 in amino acids: CASSSQGGNSPLHF. The DNA for the CDR3 is TGTGCCAGCAGCTCACAGGGGGGCAATTCACCCCTCCACTTT.